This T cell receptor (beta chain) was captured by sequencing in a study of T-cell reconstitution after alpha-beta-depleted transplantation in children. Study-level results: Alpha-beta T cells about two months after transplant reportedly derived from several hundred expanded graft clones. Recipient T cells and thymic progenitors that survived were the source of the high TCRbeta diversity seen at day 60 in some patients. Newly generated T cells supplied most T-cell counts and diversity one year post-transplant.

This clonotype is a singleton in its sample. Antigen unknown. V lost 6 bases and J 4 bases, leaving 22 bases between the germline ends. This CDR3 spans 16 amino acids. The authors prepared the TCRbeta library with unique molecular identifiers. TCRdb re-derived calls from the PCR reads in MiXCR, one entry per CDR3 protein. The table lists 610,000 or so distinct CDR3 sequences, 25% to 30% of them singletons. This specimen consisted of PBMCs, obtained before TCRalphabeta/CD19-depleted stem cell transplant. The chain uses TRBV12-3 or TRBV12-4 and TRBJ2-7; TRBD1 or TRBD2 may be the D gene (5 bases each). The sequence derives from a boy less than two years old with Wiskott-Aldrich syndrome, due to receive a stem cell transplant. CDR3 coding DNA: TGTGCCAGCAGCCCGGGGCGGAGTCGACTAAAGTACGAGCAGTACTTC. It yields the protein CASSPGRSRLKYEQYF.